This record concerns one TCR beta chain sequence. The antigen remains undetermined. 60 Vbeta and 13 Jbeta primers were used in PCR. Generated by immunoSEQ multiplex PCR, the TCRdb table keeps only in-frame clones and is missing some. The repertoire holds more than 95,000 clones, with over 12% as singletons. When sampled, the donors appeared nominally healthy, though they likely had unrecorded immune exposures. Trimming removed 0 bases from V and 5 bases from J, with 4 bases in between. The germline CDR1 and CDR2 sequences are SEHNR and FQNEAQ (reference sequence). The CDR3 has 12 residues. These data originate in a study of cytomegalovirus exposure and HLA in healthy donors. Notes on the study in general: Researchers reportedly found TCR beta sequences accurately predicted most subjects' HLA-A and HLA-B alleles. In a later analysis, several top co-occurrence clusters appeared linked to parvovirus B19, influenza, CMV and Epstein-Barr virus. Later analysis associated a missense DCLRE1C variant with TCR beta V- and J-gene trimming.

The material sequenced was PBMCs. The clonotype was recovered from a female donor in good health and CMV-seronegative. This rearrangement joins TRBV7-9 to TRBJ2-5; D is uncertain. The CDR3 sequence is CASSLAAETQYF. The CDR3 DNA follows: TGTGCCAGCAGCTTAGCGGCCGAGACCCAGTACTTC.